These 32 T cell receptor beta chains share one sample of origin, sequenced in a study of siplizumab effects on memory and regulatory T cells. TCRdb's copy holds only in-frame clones and misses some; the assay was immunoSEQ multiplex PCR. Among roughly 100,000 clones listed, roughly 91% were seen once. Source material: CD4+ T cells sorted from blood. The receptors derive from a human donor in good health.

The chain has TRBV6-1 and TRBJ1-1; D may be TRBD1 (6 bases). The CDR3 runs to 14 residues. Germline lookup yields CDR1 MNHNS and CDR2 SASEGT. V lost 6 bases and J 5 bases, leaving 16 bases between the germline ends. The CDR3, as DNA: TGTGCCAGCAGCCGAGCAACAGGGCAAACTGAAGCTTTCTTT. This translates into CASSRATGQTEAFF.

The V and J genes are TRBV14 and TRBJ1-1, with D hard to call. The CDR3 loop spans 16 amino acids. V lost 2 bases, J lost 0 bases, and 13 bases lay in between. Germline CDR1 SGHDN, CDR2 FVKESK. For the CDR3, the DNA is TGTGCCAGCAGCCAAACGGAAGCGCTGATGAACACTGAAGCTTTCTTT. This codes for CASSQTEALMNTEAFF.

The rearrangement links TRBV30 to TRBJ2-7, with TRBD2 as a possible D gene (6 bases). Trimming took 2 bases from V and 4 from J, leaving 15 bases between them. The CDR3 loop spans 14 amino acids. Germline V gives CDR1 GTSNPN, CDR2 SVGIG (reference sequence). The CDR3 here is CAWSLKGLQYEQYF. The CDR3 DNA is TGTGCCTGGAGTTTAAAGGGACTCCAGTACGAGCAGTACTTC.

CDR3 nucleotides: TGTGCCAGCAGTGAGAGCAGGTCGAACATTCAGTACTTC. Amino acid sequence: CASSESRSNIQYF. V usage is TRBV25-1 and J usage is TRBJ2-4; D unresolved. In germline, CDR1 is MGHDK, CDR2 SYGVNS. With 3 bases removed from V and 7 bases from J, the gap between germline ends came to 10 bases. The CDR3 covers 13 residues.

A word on this clone: Other DNA sequences in the sample encode the same CDR3. This rearrangement joins TRBV29-1 to TRBJ2-3; D may correspond to TRBD1 or TRBD2 (5 bases each). This CDR3 is 11 amino acids long. V was shortened by 7 bases and J by 2 bases, with 7 bases between the two germline ends. The germline CDR1 and CDR2 sequences are SQVTM and ANQGSEA. CDR3 DNA: TGCAGCGGGGACCCCACAGATACGCAGTATTTT. It encodes CSGDPTDTQYF.

With regard to this clone: Additional DNA sequences in this sample encode the identical CDR3. The rearrangement links TRBV5-1 to TRBJ2-7; D gene ambiguous. CDR3 size: 12 residues. Germline assignment: CDR1 SGHRS and CDR2 YFSETQ. V shed 0 bases and J shed 1 base, with 2 bases lying between them. CDR3 coding DNA: TGCGCCAGCAGCTTGGTTTCCTACGAGCAGTACTTC. This translates into CASSLVSYEQYF.

The chain combines TRBV11-2 with TRBJ1-1; D not resolved. The CDR3 contains 12 residues. Between the trimmed V and J ends, which lost 6 bases and 5 bases, there was a span of 10 bases. The germline gives CDR1 SGHAT, CDR2 FQNNGV. CDR3 residues: CASSLIGTEAFF. In nucleotides, the CDR3 is TGTGCCAGCAGTCTCATTGGGACTGAAGCTTTCTTT.

DNA of the CDR3: TGTGCCAGCAACGGACAGGTTAATGAAAAACTGTTTTTT. It codes for CASNGQVNEKLFF. The chain has TRBV28 and TRBJ1-4, with TRBD1 matching over 7 bases. The CDR3 consists of 13 residues. The J segment lost 4 bases and the V segment lost 7 bases, leaving 3 bases of the junction unmatched. Germline V gene lookup returns CDR1 MDHEN and CDR2 SYDVKM.

The chain couples TRBV7-2 to TRBJ1-4; D ambiguous. The CDR3 has 14 amino acids. V was shortened by 3 bases and J by 5 bases, with 10 bases between the two germline ends. CDR1 SGHTA and CDR2 FQGNSA come from the germline V gene. In nucleotides, the CDR3 is TGTGCCAGCAGCTTCACTCAGAAAAATGAAAAACTGTTTTTT. Amino acids: CASSFTQKNEKLFF.

V usage is TRBV2 and J usage is TRBJ1-3; D is uncertain. The CDR3 length is 15 residues. Germline V gene data show CDR1 as SNHLY and CDR2 as FYNNEI. Trimming took off 6 bases at V and 2 bases at J, with 14 bases between the two ends. The CDR3 region is CASSRAPAAGNTIYF. CDR3 sequence (DNA): TGTGCCAGCAGCCGGGCCCCGGCAGCTGGAAACACCATATATTTT. The whole variable domain, filled in from reference TRBV2 and TRBJ1-3, reads EPEVTQTPSHQVTQMGQEVILRCVPISNHLYFYWYRQILGQKVEFLVSFYNNEISEKSEIFDDQFSVERPDGSNFTLKIRSTKLEDSAMYFCASSRAPAAGNTIYFGEGSWLTVV.

This clone was found a few times. This same CDR3 is encoded by further DNA sequences in the sample. The chain carries TRBV5-1 and TRBJ2-7; possible D gene TRBD2, 6 bases. The V end lost 3 bases, the J end lost 1 base, and 11 bases lay between the germline ends. The germline V gene encodes CDR1 SGHRS and CDR2 YFSETQ. The CDR3 length is 14 residues. CDR3 loop: CASSSGTGSYEQYF. CDR3 coding DNA: TGCGCCAGCAGCTCCGGGACTGGTTCCTACGAGCAGTACTTC.

J is TRBJ2-3 and V is TRBV4-3; D is ambiguous. The ends were cut back, 0 bases at V and 3 bases at J, with 10 bases in the middle. The V gene's germline CDR1 is LGHNA and CDR2 YSLEER. The CDR3 extends over 15 amino acids. CDR3 sequence: CASSQDHQVTDTQYF. The CDR3 region has the DNA TGCGCCAGCAGCCAAGATCATCAAGTAACAGATACGCAGTATTTT.

The gene calls are TRBV29-1 and TRBJ2-7, with D possibly being TRBD1 (5 bases). The germline V gene encodes CDR1 SQVTM and CDR2 ANQGSEA. The CDR3 consists of 12 residues. The V gene lost 4 bases and the J gene lost 3 bases, with 10 bases spanning the gap. CDR3 bases: TGCAGCGTTGGGACACAGTTCTACGAGCAGTACTTC. It codes for CSVGTQFYEQYF.

The chain joins TRBV9 to TRBJ1-6, with a possible D match to TRBD1 (6 bases). Looked up from germline, CDR1 is SGDLS and CDR2 is YYNGEE. The V end was cut by 2 bases, the J end by 7 bases, with 16 bases between. The CDR3 covers 16 residues. The CDR3 here is CASSVTGKEYNSPLHF. The CDR3 nucleotides are TGTGCCAGCAGCGTCACAGGGAAGGAATACAATTCACCCCTCCACTTT.

The chain recombines TRBV7-2 with TRBJ2-5; D uncertain. Germline V lookup: CDR1 SGHTA, CDR2 FQGNSA. This CDR3 contains 14 residues. Trimming removed 4 bases from V and 0 bases from J, with 9 bases in between. Here the CDR3 reads CASSSGRYQETQYF. The CDR3, as DNA: TGTGCCAGCAGCTCAGGACGGTACCAAGAGACCCAGTACTTC.

This clone was counted once. The chain has TRBV6-6 and TRBJ1-4; D is unclear. V was shortened by 6 bases and J by 10 bases, with 15 bases between the two germline ends. Looked up from germline, CDR1 is MNHNY and CDR2 is SVGAGI (reference sequence). The CDR3 runs 13 residues. The DNA of the CDR3 is TGTGCCAGCAGCCCCGGTCCTACCGGAAAACTGTTTTTT. This sequence encodes CASSPGPTGKLFF.

There are a few counts of this clone. CDR3 coding DNA: TGTGCCAGTAGTATACAGGGGCGTAACAATCAGCCCCAGCATTTT. It yields the protein CASSIQGRNNQPQHF. The rearrangement joins TRBV19 to TRBJ1-5, with a possible D match to TRBD1 (6 bases). This CDR3 spans 15 amino acids. V dropped 2 bases and J dropped 3 bases, with 11 bases sitting between them. Germline V gene lookup returns CDR1 LNHDA and CDR2 SQIVND (reference sequence).

This clone appeared once. The rearrangement uses TRBV29-1 and TRBJ2-5, with no clear D. The germline V gene has CDR1 SQVTM and CDR2 ANQGSEA. V was trimmed by 2 bases and J by 2 bases, leaving 9 bases between them. The CDR3 has 13 amino acids. The CDR3 sequence: CSVESRDQETQYF. The CDR3 nucleotides read TGCAGCGTTGAATCTCGTGATCAAGAGACCCAGTACTTC.

The chain joins TRBV7-9 to TRBJ2-1; D is perhaps TRBD2 (6 bases). This CDR3 contains 13 residues. In germline, CDR1 is SEHNR, CDR2 FQNEAQ (reference sequence). The V gene lost 4 bases and the J gene lost 3 bases, with 7 bases spanning the gap. The CDR3 sequence: CASSWGVYNEQFF. In DNA, the CDR3 is TGTGCCAGCAGCTGGGGGGTCTACAATGAGCAGTTCTTC.

The J gene is TRBJ2-7, the V gene TRBV6-1, with D uncertain. The ends were cut back, 6 bases at V and 2 bases at J, with 5 bases in the middle. The CDR3 sequence is 11 residues long. Germline assignment: CDR1 MNHNS and CDR2 SASEGT. The CDR3 DNA is TGTGCCAGCAGCTCAACCTACGAGCAGTACTTC. The encoded protein is CASSSTYEQYF.

The V gene is TRBV27, the J gene TRBJ2-7; 7 positions match TRBD2. The CDR3 contains 15 residues. Germline loops: CDR1 MNHEY, CDR2 SMNVEV (reference sequence). The J segment lost 2 bases and the V segment lost 0 bases, leaving 4 bases of the junction unmatched. This CDR3 reads CASSLSWGGAYEQYF. The CDR3, as DNA: TGTGCCAGCAGTTTATCGTGGGGGGGGGCCTACGAGCAGTACTTC.

CDR3 amino acids: CASSPTGSGYTF. CDR3 sequence (DNA): TGTGCCAGCAGCCCAACAGGGAGTGGCTACACCTTC. The chain recombines TRBV7-9 with TRBJ1-2; D is perhaps TRBD1 (6 bases). Trimming took 5 bases from V and 7 from J, leaving 11 bases between them. The CDR3 contains 12 residues. Per germline, CDR1 SEHNR and CDR2 FQNEAQ (reference sequence). The full variable domain, in which reference TRBV7-9 and TRBJ1-2 provide the parts outside the CDR3, is DTGVSQNPRHKITKRGQNVTFRCDPISEHNRLYWYRQTLGQGPEFLTYFQNEAQLEKSRLLSDRFSAERPKGSFSTLEIQRTEQGDSAMYLCASSPTGSGYTFGSGTRLTVV.

The chain is built from TRBV18 and TRBJ1-1, with D maybe TRBD1 (5 bases). The CDR3 spans 13 residues. V was pared by 5 bases and J by 1 base, with 8 bases between. Germline V CDR1 and CDR2: KGHSH, LQKENI. CDR3 region: CASSTDRNTEAFF. CDR3 bases: TGTGCCAGCTCAACTGACAGGAACACTGAAGCTTTCTTT.

V and J are TRBV6-5 and TRBJ2-3, with D unresolved. Germline lookup yields CDR1 MNHEY and CDR2 SVGAGI. This CDR3 contains 14 residues. Trimming pared 7 bases from V and 0 bases from J, leaving 11 bases between. The CDR3 DNA is TGTGCCAGCAAGGGTGGGGTTAGCACAGATACGCAGTATTTT. It translates to CASKGGVSTDTQYF.

This clone was detected once. The V and J genes are TRBV19 and TRBJ2-7; the D is unclear. Germline V gene data show CDR1 as LNHDA and CDR2 as SQIVND (reference sequence). V lost 5 bases and J 1 base, leaving 12 bases between the germline ends. This CDR3 contains 14 residues. As DNA, the CDR3 is TGTGCCAGTAGTGAGGAGCGCCTTTCCTACGAGCAGTACTTC. Protein product: CASSEERLSYEQYF.

A single count supports this clone. In DNA form, the CDR3 reads TGCGCCAGCAGCGGAGAGTCCCACGAGCAGTACTTC. This codes for CASSGESHEQYF. The chain recombines TRBV5-1 with TRBJ2-7; the D is unclear. V was pared by 4 bases and J by 5 bases, with 10 bases between. Germline V lookup: CDR1 SGHRS, CDR2 YFSETQ. This CDR3 has 12 amino acids.

V usage is TRBV5-1 and J usage is TRBJ1-3; D is perhaps TRBD1 (5 bases). Germline-derived CDR1 and CDR2 are SGHRS and YFSETQ. The V and J ends lost 0 bases and 0 bases respectively, with 7 bases between them. The CDR3 runs 15 residues. The CDR3: CASSLDRNSGNTIYF. CDR3 DNA sequence: TGCGCCAGCAGCTTGGACAGGAACTCTGGAAACACCATATATTTT.

The rearrangement links TRBV21-1 to TRBJ1-2. TRBV21-1 is noted as a pseudogene. The CDR3 totals 14 residues. The CDR3 region has the DNA TGTGCCAGCAGCAAGGTAGCAGCAATCTATGGCTACACCTTC. This translates into CASSKVAAIYGYTF.

The rearrangement links TRBV9 to TRBJ2-3, with TRBD2 identical over 10 bases. Per germline, CDR1 SGDLS and CDR2 YYNGEE. This CDR3 is built from 16 residues. V lost 3 bases, J lost 0 bases, and 4 bases stayed unmatched. This CDR3 reads CASSGRTSGSTDTQYF. The DNA for the CDR3 is TGTGCCAGCAGCGGGAGGACTAGCGGTAGCACAGATACGCAGTATTTT.

The chain combines TRBV15 with TRBJ2-2, with 13 bases fitting TRBD2. Germline CDR1 reads LNHNV; CDR2 reads YYDKDF (reference sequence). V lost 3 bases and J lost 6; bases outside the gene matches: 1. The CDR3 is 15 amino acids. The CDR3 nucleotides read TGTGCCACCAGCAGGGGGACTAGCGGGGCCGGGGAGCTGTTTTTT. As protein: CATSRGTSGAGELFF.

The rearrangement links TRBV7-2 to TRBJ2-1, with TRBD2 as a possible D gene (6 bases). This CDR3 is built from 15 residues. V lost 3 bases and J lost 7, with 16 bases in between. From germline, CDR1 is SGHTA and CDR2 FQGNSA. In nucleotides, the CDR3 is TGTGCCAGCAGCTTTGGCGGGGTCGTTCTAAATGAGCAGTTCTTC. Encoded protein: CASSFGGVVLNEQFF. Filled out from reference TRBV7-2 and TRBJ2-1, the complete variable domain reads GAGVSQSPSNKVTEKGKDVELRCDPISGHTALYWYRQSLGQGLEFLIYFQGNSAPDKSGLPSDRFSAERTGGSVSTLTIQRTQQEDSAVYLCASSFGGVVLNEQFFGPGTRLTVL.

J is TRBJ2-1 and V is TRBV30; possible D gene TRBD2, 6 bases. The CDR3 is 18 amino acids. V was clipped by 1 base and J by 0 bases, with 19 bases between them. CDR1 GTSNPN and CDR2 SVGIG come from the germline V gene (reference sequence). Here the CDR3 DNA reads TGTGCCTGGAGTGGTCCCTTATTGCGGGGCCCCTCCTACAATGAGCAGTTCTTC. Its protein is CAWSGPLLRGPSYNEQFF.